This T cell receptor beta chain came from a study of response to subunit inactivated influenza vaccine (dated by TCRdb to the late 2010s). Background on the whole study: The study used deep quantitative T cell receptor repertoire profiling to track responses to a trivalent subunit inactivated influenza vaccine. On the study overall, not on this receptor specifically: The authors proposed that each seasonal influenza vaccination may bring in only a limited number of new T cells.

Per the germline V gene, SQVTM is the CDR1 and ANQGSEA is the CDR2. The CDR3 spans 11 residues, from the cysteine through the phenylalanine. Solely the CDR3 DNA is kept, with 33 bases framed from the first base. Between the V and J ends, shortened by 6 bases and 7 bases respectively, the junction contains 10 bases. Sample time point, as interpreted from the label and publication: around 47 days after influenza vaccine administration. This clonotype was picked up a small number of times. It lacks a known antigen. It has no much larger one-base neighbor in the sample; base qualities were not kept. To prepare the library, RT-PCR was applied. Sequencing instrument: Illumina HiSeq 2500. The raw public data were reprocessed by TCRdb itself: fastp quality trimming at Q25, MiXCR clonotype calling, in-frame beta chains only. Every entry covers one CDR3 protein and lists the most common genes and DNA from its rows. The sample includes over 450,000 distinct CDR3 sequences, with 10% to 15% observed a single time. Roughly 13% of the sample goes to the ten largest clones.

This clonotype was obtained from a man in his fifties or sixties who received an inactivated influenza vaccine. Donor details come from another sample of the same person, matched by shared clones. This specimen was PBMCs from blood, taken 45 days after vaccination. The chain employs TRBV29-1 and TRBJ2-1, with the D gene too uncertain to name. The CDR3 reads CSVMDENEQFF. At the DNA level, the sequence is TGCAGCGTAATGGACGAAAATGAGCAGTTCTTC.